This T cell receptor beta chain derives from a study of cytomegalovirus exposure and HLA in healthy donors. Across the whole study: The 120 validation repertoires were produced on the same platform as the 670 or so repertoires of the first cohort. This was reported in a later analysis. Study results and caveats: Reports described diagnosis of cytomegalovirus status by the classifier as highly specific and sensitive. There were a few CMV-associated chains whose specificity for CMV antigens was confirmed in vitro.

On this clone itself: The antigen is not known.

The J segment lost 0 bases and the V segment lost 5 bases, leaving 6 bases of the junction unmatched. In germline, CDR1 is SEHNR, CDR2 FQNEAQ (reference sequence). CDR3 length equals 16 residues. Here immunoSEQ multiplex PCR was the method, and the copy in TCRdb shows in-frame clones only, minus some. Of roughly 330,000 clones in the sample, about 90% were seen once. The chain links TRBV7-9 to TRBJ2-1, with TRBD2 matching 8 bases. The clonotype originates from a woman aged 25 to 45 in good health and CMV-seropositive. The specimen was PBMCs. CDR3 region: CASSTLAGSSYNEQFF. The CDR3 DNA reads TGTGCCAGCAGCACTTTAGCGGGGAGCTCCTACAATGAGCAGTTCTTC.